The clone carrying this T cell receptor (beta chain) has just a few counts. The antigen is unknown. The data were taken from a study of T cells after yellow fever vaccination. Study overall: For low cell numbers, libraries were made with SMART-Seq v4 Ultra Low Input. Study-level findings and limits: Although the secondary response was weaker, it peaked faster, at day 5 versus 15. Reappearance after the booster was seen for most primary-vaccination clones, at 95% to 96% CD4 and roughly 90% CD8.

Germline loops: CDR1 SNHLY, CDR2 FYNNEI. The CDR3 is made up of 10 amino acids. Between the trimmed V and J ends, which lost 7 bases and 3 bases, there was a span of 3 bases. TCRdb itself ran the 5' RACE reads through MiXCR, one entry per CDR3 protein. The sample lists around 200,000 distinct CDR3 sequences, 9.5% to 12% occurring once. V is TRBV2 and J is TRBJ2-5; unclear D gene. The source of this sequence is a man aged 18-30 years who received the YFV17D yellow fever vaccine. This specimen consisted of CD8+ T cells sorted from PBMCs, obtained 15 days after the yellow fever booster vaccination. The CDR3 DNA sequence: TGTGCCAGCATGGAAGAGACCCAGTACTTC. Amino acid sequence: CASMEETQYF.